The sequence of this T cell receptor beta chain was determined in a study of molecular identifiers for immune sequencing clone quantification. The CDR3 covers 15 residues. The V gene lost 0 bases and the J gene lost 4 bases, with 12 bases spanning the gap. Per the germline V gene, CDR1 is LGHNA and CDR2 is YSLEER. Input for naive CD8 libraries was about 17,000 to 1,100,000 sorted cells; the RNA fraction used was 10%, 30% or 50%. Sorting selected naive CD8 T cells with a CD8+CD4-CCR7+CD45RA+ phenotype. Study-level findings and limits: Jurkat TCR RNA spiked in from one cell could reportedly be detected among some 1 million naive cells.

In preparing bulk TCR libraries, previously described methods and listed TCR primers were used. TCRdb processed the PCR reads anew with MiXCR; each CDR3 protein has one entry. This sample has some 680,000 distinct CDR3 sequences, with over 25% found just once. A remark on this clonotype: Its antigen is not identified.

This receptor was identified in a human donor in good health. Some libraries in this study had Jurkat cell RNA spiked in. Sequenced material: naive CD8+ T cells from blood, with Jurkat cell RNA spiked in. As to subset: FACS-sorted CD8+CD4-CCR7+CD45RA+ naive T cells. The chain combines TRBV4-3 with TRBJ1-2; D possibly corresponds to TRBD1 (5 bases). Here the CDR3 reads CASSQDEGKGYGYTF. CDR3 nucleotide sequence: TGCGCCAGCAGCCAAGATGAGGGGAAAGGCTATGGCTACACCTTC.